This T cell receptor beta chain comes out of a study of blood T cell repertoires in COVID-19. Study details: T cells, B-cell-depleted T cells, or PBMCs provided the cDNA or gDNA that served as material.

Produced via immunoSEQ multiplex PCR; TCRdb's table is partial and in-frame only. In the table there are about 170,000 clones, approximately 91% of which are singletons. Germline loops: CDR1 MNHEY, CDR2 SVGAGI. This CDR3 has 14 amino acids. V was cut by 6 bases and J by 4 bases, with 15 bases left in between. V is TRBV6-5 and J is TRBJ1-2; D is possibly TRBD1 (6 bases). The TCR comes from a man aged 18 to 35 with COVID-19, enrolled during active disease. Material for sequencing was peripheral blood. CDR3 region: CASRLLDSIYGYTF. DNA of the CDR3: TGTGCCAGCAGACTCTTGGACAGTATCTATGGCTACACCTTC.